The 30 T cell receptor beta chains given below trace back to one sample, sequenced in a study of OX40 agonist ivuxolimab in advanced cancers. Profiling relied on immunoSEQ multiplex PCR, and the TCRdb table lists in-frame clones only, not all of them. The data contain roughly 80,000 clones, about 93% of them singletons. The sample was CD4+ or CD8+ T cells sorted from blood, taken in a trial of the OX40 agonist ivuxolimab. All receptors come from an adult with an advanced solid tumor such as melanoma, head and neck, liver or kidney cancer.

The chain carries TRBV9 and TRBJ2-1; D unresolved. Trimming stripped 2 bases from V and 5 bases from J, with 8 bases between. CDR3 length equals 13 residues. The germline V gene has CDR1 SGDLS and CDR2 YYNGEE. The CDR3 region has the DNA TGTGCCAGCAGCGTTCTGTTAGACAATGAGCAGTTCTTC. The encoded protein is CASSVLLDNEQFF.

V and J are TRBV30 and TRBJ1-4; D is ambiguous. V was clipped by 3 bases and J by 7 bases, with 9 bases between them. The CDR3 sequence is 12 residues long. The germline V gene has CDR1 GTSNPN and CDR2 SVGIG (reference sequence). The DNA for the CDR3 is TGTGCCTGGAGGGCCTGGACTGAAAAACTGTTTTTT. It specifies CAWRAWTEKLFF.

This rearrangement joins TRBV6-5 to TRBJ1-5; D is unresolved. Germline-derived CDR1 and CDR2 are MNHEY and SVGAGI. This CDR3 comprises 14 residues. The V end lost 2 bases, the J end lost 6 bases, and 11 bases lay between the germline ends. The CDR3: CASSYRARGQPQHF. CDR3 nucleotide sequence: TGTGCCAGCAGTTACCGGGCTCGAGGTCAGCCCCAGCATTTT.

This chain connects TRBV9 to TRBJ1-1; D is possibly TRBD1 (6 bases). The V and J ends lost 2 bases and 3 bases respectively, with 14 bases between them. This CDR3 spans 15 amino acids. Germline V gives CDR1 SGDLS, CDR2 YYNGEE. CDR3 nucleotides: TGTGCCAGCAGCGTTACAGGGACCCAAGACACTGAAGCTTTCTTT. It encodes CASSVTGTQDTEAFF.

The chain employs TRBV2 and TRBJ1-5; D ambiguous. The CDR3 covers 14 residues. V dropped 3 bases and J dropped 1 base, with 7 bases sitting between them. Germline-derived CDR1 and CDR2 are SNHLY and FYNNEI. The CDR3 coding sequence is TGTGCCAGCAGTGATGAGGGCAGCAATCAGCCCCAGCATTTT. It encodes CASSDEGSNQPQHF.

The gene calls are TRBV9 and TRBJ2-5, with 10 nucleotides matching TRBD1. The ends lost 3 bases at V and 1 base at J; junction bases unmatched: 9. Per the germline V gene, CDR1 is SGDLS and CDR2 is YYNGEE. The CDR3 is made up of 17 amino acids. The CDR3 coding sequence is TGTGCCAGCAGCGCACTCGGGACAGGGGTGGTCCAAGAGACCCAGTACTTC. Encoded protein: CASSALGTGVVQETQYF. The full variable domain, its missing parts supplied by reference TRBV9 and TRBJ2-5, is DSGVTQTPKHLITATGQRVTLRCSPRSGDLSVYWYQQSLDQGLQFLIQYYNGEERAKGNILERFSAQQFPDLHSELNLSSLELGDSALYFCASSALGTGVVQETQYFGPGTRLLVL.

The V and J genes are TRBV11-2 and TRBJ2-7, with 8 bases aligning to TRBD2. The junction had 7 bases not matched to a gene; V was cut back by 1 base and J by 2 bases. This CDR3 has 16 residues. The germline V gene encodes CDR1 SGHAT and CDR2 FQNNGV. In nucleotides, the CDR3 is TGTGCCAGCAGCTTAGCGGGGCGGGGGGCTCCCTACGAGCAGTACTTC. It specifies CASSLAGRGAPYEQYF.

CDR3 amino acids: CAWLGQGAEGYTF. The CDR3 coding sequence is TGTGCCTGGCTCGGACAGGGGGCAGAAGGCTACACCTTC. This rearrangement joins TRBV30 to TRBJ1-2; 11 nucleotides match TRBD1. The CDR3 spans 13 residues. J lost 8 bases, V lost 5 bases, and 7 bases had no gene match. Germline V CDR1 and CDR2: GTSNPN, SVGIG (reference sequence).

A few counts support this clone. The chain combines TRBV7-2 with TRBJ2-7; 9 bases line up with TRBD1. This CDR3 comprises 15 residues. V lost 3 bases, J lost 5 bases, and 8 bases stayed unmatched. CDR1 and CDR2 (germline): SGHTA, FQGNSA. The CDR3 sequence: CASSFKGQGFDEQYF. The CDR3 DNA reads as TGTGCCAGCAGCTTTAAGGGACAGGGTTTCGACGAGCAGTACTTC. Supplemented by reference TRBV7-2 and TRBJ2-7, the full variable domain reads GAGVSQSPSNKVTEKGKDVELRCDPISGHTALYWYRQSLGQGLEFLIYFQGNSAPDKSGLPSDRFSAERTGGSVSTLTIQRTQQEDSAVYLCASSFKGQGFDEQYFGPGTRLTVT.

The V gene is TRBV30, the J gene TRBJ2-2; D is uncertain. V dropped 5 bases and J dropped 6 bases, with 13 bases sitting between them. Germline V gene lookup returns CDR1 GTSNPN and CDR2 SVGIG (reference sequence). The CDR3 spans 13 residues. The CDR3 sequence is CAWSRQTAGELFF. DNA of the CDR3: TGTGCCTGGTCCCGCCAAACGGCCGGGGAGCTGTTTTTT.

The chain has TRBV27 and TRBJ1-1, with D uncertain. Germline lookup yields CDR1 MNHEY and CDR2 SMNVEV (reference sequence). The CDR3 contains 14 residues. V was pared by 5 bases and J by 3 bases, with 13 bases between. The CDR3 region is CASSERATYTEAFF. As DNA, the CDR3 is TGTGCCAGCAGTGAGCGTGCGACTTACACTGAAGCTTTCTTT.

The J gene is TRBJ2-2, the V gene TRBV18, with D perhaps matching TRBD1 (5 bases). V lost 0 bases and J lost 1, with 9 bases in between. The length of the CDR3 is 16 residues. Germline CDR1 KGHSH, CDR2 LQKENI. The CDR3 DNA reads TGTGCCAGCTCACCACCGTGGCAGGGGAACACCGGGGAGCTGTTTTTT. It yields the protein CASSPPWQGNTGELFF.

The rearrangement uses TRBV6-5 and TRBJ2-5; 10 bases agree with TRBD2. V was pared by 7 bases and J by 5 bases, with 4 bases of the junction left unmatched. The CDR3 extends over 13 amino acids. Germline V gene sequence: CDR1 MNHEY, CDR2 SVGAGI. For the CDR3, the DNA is TGTGCCAGCACCCTAGCGGGAGTTGAGACCCAGTACTTC. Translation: CASTLAGVETQYF.

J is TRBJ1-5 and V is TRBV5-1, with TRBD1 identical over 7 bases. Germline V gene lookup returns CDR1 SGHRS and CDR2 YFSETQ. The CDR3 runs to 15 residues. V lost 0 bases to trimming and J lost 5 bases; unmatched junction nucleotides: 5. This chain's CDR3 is CASSLGGQSHQPQHF. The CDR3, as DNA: TGCGCCAGCAGCTTGGGGGGACAGTCCCATCAGCCCCAGCATTTT.

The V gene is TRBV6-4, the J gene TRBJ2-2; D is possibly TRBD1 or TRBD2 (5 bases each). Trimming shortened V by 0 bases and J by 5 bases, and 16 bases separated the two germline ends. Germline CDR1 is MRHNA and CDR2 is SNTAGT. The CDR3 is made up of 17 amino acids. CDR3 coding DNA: TGTGCCAGCAGTGACTCGAGGACGGGGACGGAGACCGGGGAGCTGTTTTTT. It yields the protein CASSDSRTGTETGELFF.

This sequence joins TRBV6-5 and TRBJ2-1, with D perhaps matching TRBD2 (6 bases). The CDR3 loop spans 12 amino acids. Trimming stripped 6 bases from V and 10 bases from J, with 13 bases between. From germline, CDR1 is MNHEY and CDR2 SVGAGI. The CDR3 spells CASRSAGSEQFF. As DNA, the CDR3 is TGTGCCAGCAGGTCAGCGGGTTCAGAGCAGTTCTTC.

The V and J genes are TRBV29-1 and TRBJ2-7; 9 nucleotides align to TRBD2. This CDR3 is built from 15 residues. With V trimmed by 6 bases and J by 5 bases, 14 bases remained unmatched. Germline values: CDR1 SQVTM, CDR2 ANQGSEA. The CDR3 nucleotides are TGCAGCGTGCCGTTTAATAGCGGGAGTCCAAACGAGCAGTACTTC. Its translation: CSVPFNSGSPNEQYF.

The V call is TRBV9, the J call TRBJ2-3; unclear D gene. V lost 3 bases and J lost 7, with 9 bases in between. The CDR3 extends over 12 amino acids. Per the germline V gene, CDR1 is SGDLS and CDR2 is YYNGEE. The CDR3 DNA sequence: TGTGCCAGCAGCGCGCCGGGCTATACGCAGTATTTT. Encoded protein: CASSAPGYTQYF.

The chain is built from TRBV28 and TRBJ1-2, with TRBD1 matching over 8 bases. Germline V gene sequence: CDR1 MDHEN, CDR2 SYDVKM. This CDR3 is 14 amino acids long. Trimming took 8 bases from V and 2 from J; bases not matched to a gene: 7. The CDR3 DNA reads TGTGCCAGCCGCCCGGGACAGGTAAACTATGGCTACACCTTC. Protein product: CASRPGQVNYGYTF.

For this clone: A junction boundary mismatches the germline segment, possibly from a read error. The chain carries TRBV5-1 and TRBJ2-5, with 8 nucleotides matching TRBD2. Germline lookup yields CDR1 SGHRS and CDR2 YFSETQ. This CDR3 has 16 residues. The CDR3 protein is CASSPQGSGDQETQYF. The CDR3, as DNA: TGCGCCAGCAGCCCCCAGGGTAGCGGGGACCAGGAGACCCAGTACTTC.

The CDR3 protein is CSRALAGSDTQYF. As DNA, the CDR3 is TGCAGCCGTGCTCTAGCGGGTTCAGATACGCAGTATTTT. V and J are TRBV29-1 and TRBJ2-3; 8 nucleotides match TRBD2. V lost 8 bases and J lost 4; bases outside the gene matches: 8. The CDR3 spans 13 residues. Per germline, CDR1 SQVTM and CDR2 ANQGSEA.

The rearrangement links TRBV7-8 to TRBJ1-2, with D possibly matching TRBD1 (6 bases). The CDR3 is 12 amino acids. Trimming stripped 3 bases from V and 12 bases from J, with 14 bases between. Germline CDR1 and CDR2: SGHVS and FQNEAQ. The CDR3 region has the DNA TGTGCCAGCAGCTTGCAACAGGGTCTGCACACCTTC. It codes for CASSLQQGLHTF.

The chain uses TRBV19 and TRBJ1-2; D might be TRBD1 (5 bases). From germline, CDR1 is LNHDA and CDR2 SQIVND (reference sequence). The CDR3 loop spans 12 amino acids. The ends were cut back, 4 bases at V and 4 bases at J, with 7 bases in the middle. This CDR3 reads CASSRDSYGYTF. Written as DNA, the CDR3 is TGTGCCAGTAGTAGGGACTCCTATGGCTACACCTTC.

CDR3 amino acids: CASSLLAGGRNEQFF. The CDR3 DNA is TGTGCCAGCAGCCTCCTAGCGGGAGGTCGTAATGAGCAGTTCTTC. The rearrangement links TRBV5-4 to TRBJ2-1, with 11 positions matching TRBD2. Germline V gives CDR1 SGHNT, CDR2 YYREEE (reference sequence). The CDR3 totals 15 residues. V shed 4 bases and J 7 bases; nucleotides not matched to a gene: 7.

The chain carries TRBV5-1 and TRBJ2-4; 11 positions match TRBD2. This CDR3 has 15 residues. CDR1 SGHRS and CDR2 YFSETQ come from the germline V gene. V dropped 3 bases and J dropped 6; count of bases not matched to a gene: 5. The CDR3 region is CASSSSGGQGNIQYF. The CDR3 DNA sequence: TGCGCCAGCAGCTCTAGCGGGGGGCAAGGAAACATTCAGTACTTC.

CDR3 nucleotides: TGCGCCAGCAGCTTTCCTACGGAGACCCAGTACTTC. It codes for CASSFPTETQYF. V usage is TRBV5-1 and J usage is TRBJ2-5; unclear D gene. V was pared by 2 bases and J by 5 bases, with 7 bases between. The CDR3 extends over 12 amino acids. CDR1 SGHRS and CDR2 YFSETQ come from the germline V gene.

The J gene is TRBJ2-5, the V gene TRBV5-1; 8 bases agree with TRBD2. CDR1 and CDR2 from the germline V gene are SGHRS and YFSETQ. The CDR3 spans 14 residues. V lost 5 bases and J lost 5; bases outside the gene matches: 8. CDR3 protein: CASSLTSGSETQYF. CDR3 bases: TGCGCCAGCAGTCTTACAAGCGGGAGCGAGACCCAGTACTTC.

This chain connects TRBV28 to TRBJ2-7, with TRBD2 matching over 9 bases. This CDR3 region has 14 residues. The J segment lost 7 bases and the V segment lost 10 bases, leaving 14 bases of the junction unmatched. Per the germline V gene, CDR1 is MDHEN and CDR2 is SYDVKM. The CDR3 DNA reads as TGTGCCATAAAGGGGCTAGCGGGGTTCGGGGAGCAGTACTTC. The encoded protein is CAIKGLAGFGEQYF. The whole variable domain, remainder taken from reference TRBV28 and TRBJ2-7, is DVKVTQSSRYLVKRTGEKVFLECVQDMDHENMFWYRQDPGLGLRLIYFSYDVKMKEKGDIPEGYSVSREKKERFSLILESASTNQTSMYLCAIKGLAGFGEQYFGPGTRLTVT.

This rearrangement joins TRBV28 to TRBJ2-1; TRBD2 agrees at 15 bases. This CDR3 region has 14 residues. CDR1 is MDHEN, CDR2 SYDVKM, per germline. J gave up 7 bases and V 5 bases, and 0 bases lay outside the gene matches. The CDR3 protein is CASSGLAGGNEQFF. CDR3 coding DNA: TGTGCCAGCAGTGGACTAGCGGGAGGGAATGAGCAGTTCTTC.

The CDR3 is CASSMATSGEKLFF. CDR3 bases: TGTGCCAGTAGTATGGCTACCAGTGGGGAAAAACTGTTTTTT. The V and J genes are TRBV19 and TRBJ1-4, with no clear D. CDR1 and CDR2 from the germline V gene are LNHDA and SQIVND (reference sequence). There are 14 residues in the CDR3. Deletions cut 3 bases from V and 8 bases from J, with 13 bases between.